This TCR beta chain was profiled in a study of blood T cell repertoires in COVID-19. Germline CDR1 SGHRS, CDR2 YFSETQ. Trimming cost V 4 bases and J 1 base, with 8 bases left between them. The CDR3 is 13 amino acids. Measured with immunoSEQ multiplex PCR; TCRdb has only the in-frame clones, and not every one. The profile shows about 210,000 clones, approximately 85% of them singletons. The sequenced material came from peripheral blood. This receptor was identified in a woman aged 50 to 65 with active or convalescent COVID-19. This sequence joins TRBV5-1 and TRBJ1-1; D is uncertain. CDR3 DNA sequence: TGCGCCAGCAGCCGGTCGGGGAACACTGAAGCTTTCTTT. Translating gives CASSRSGNTEAFF.